This is a list of T cell receptor beta chains from one sample in a study of T cell responses to AZD1222 COVID-19 vaccine. Method: immunoSEQ multiplex PCR; TCRdb's copy keeps in-frame clones and lacks some. This sample has over 150,000 clones, with 85% to 90% found just once. Sequencing was performed on peripheral blood, taken on day 0 of AZD1222 vaccination. The receptor source for this set is an adult in good health. CDR3s include the opening cysteine and the closing phenylalanine or tryptophan. The D gene is left open where the match is weak. Not all rows give a size; the values are once, few, many and, for expanded clones, a class.

clone_size,j_call,v_call,d_call,cdr3_aa,cdr3_nt
.,TRBJ1-6,TRBV9,.,CASSLGGGTWRQNNSPLHF,TGTGCCAGCAGCCTTGGTGGTGGGACGTGGCGACAGAATAATTCACCCCTCCACTTT
.,TRBJ2-7,TRBV19,.,CASRPGHRSSYEQYF,TGTGCCAGTAGACCTGGACACCGGAGCTCCTACGAGCAGTACTTC
.,TRBJ2-1,TRBV4-1,.,CASSPLPSDGVEFF,TGCGCCAGCAGCCCACTCCCTTCTGACGGGGTTGAGTTCTTC
.,TRBJ1-4,TRBV25-1,.,CASSEKGVHFEKLFF,TGTGCCAGCAGTGAAAAGGGGGTCCACTTTGAAAAACTGTTTTTT
.,TRBJ1-3,TRBV28,TRBD1,CASRILIQWTGALSGPSGNTIYF,TGTGCCAGCAGAATCTTAATACAATGGACAGGGGCCCTCTCCGGCCCCTCTGGAAACACCATATATTTT
.,TRBJ2-2,TRBV24-1,.,CATSERTLNTGELFF,TGTGCCACCAGTGAACGGACTTTGAACACCGGGGAGCTGTTTTTT
once,TRBJ2-7,TRBV28,.,CASSFGGAPSYEQYF,TGTGCCAGCAGTTTTGGTGGGGCGCCGTCCTACGAGCAGTACTTC
.,TRBJ1-5,TRBV10-2,.,CASSDSAGSNQPQHF,TGCGCCAGCAGTGATTCGGCAGGGAGTAATCAGCCCCAGCATTTT
.,TRBJ1-5,TRBV27,TRBD1,CASSPGTGGLQPQHF,TGTGCCAGCAGTCCCGGGACAGGGGGTTTGCAGCCCCAGCATTTT
.,TRBJ1-4,TRBV4-3,.,CASSQDPGVLTNEKLFF,TGCGCCAGCAGCCAAGATCCGGGGGTCCTCACAAATGAAAAACTGTTTTTT
few,TRBJ2-7,TRBV28,.,CASSLSHPQSRPYEQYF,TGTGCCAGCAGTTTATCCCACCCACAATCCAGACCCTACGAGCAGTACTTC
.,TRBJ2-3,TRBV5-1,.,CASARAPTSDTQYF,TGCGCCAGCGCGCGGGCGCCTACATCAGATACGCAGTATTTT
.,TRBJ2-1,TRBV6-5,TRBD2,CASSSSGIEQFF,TGTGCCAGCAGTTCTAGCGGGATCGAGCAGTTCTTC
.,TRBJ1-5,TRBV27,.,CASSLWEGRRNQPQHF,TGTGCCAGCAGTTTATGGGAGGGGAGAAGGAATCAGCCCCAGCATTTT
.,TRBJ2-3,TRBV24-1,.,CATSDLQDTQYF,TGTGCCACCAGTGATCTCCAGGATACGCAGTATTTT
.,TRBJ2-3,TRBV21-1,.,CASSRGGLSLAGLSLYF,TGTGCCAGCAGCCGAGGGGGGCTTTCGCTAGCGGGCCTTTCCTTATATTTT
.,TRBJ2-7,TRBV5-6,.,CASTQAGPLGEQYF,TGTGCCAGCACCCAGGCCGGCCCCCTTGGGGAGCAGTACTTC
.,TRBJ1-4,TRBV2,.,CASTWGRANEKLFF,TGTGCCAGCACCTGGGGCAGGGCCAATGAAAAACTGTTTTTT
.,TRBJ1-6,TRBV11-2,.,CASSLTGGPLHF,TGTGCCAGCAGCTTGACTGGTGGACCCCTCCACTTT
.,TRBJ2-3,TRBV24-1,TRBD2,CATRGGTSGVLDTQYF,TGTGCCACCAGAGGGGGGACTAGCGGGGTCCTTGATACGCAGTATTTT
.,TRBJ1-1,TRBV6-6,.,CASKLPSPTEAFF,TGTGCCAGCAAACTTCCCAGCCCGACTGAAGCTTTCTTT
.,TRBJ1-4,TRBV4-2,TRBD1,CASSQTGLPEKLFF,TGTGCCAGCAGCCAGACAGGGCTACCTGAAAAACTGTTTTTT
.,TRBJ2-1,TRBV27,TRBD2,CASSFSTSGRVGLVREQFF,TGTGCCAGCAGTTTTTCGACTAGCGGGAGGGTGGGACTTGTTCGGGAGCAGTTCTTC
.,TRBJ2-1,TRBV28,TRBD2,CASSLAPGTSGPSSYNEQFF,TGTGCCAGCAGTTTAGCCCCCGGGACTAGCGGGCCAAGCTCCTACAATGAGCAGTTCTTC
.,TRBJ2-7,TRBV4-1,.,CASSQDLDSAPRYEQYF,TGCGCCAGCAGCCAAGATTTGGACAGTGCCCCTCGCTACGAGCAGTACTTC
.,TRBJ2-2,TRBV5-1,TRBD1,CASSEGQGVSTGELFF,TGCGCCAGCAGCGAGGGACAGGGGGTTAGTACCGGGGAGCTGTTTTTT
few,TRBJ1-2,TRBV3-1/TRBV3-2,TRBD1,CASRFPGQGAHGYTF,TGTGCCAGCAGGTTCCCGGGACAGGGGGCGCACGGCTACACCTTC
.,TRBJ1-4,TRBV18,.,CASSPSTATNEKLFF,TGTGCCAGCTCACCAAGCACAGCAACTAATGAAAAACTGTTTTTT
.,TRBJ1-6,TRBV27,.,CASSLSWRLGSSYNSPLHF,TGTGCCAGCAGTTTATCGTGGAGGCTGGGCAGCTCCTATAATTCACCCCTCCACTTT
once,TRBJ2-5,TRBV11-2,.,CASSFRRAGETQYF,TGTGCCAGCAGCTTCAGAAGAGCTGGGGAGACCCAGTACTTC
.,TRBJ1-6,TRBV7-6,.,CASSLAGSNSPLHF,TGTGCCAGCAGCTTAGCCGGAAGTAATTCACCCCTCCACTTT
once,TRBJ1-2,TRBV9,TRBD1,CASSVDSGQGDGYTF,TGTGCCAGCAGCGTAGATTCCGGACAGGGTGACGGCTACACCTTC
.,TRBJ1-1,TRBV6-6,.,CASSYSSWHRNTEAFF,TGTGCCAGCAGTTACTCGAGCTGGCATCGGAACACTGAAGCTTTCTTT
.,TRBJ2-2,TRBV28,TRBD2,CASSLGTSGRTGELFF,TGTGCCAGCAGTTTAGGGACTAGCGGGAGGACCGGGGAGCTGTTTTTT
.,TRBJ2-1,TRBV7-9,.,CASRTTSRTYNEQFF,TGTGCCAGCAGGACCACTAGCAGGACCTACAATGAGCAGTTCTTC
.,TRBJ2-3,TRBV11-3,.,CASSSTDTQYF,TGTGCCAGCAGCTCGACAGATACGCAGTATTTT
.,TRBJ1-2,TRBV28,TRBD1,CASSLGGTGMGGYTF,TGTGCCAGCAGTTTGGGGGGGACAGGTATGGGAGGCTACACCTTC
.,TRBJ2-7,TRBV6-2/TRBV6-3,TRBD1,CASSYGATGTAYEQYF,TGTGCCAGCAGTTATGGAGCGACAGGGACCGCCTACGAGCAGTACTTC
once,TRBJ2-7,TRBV14,.,CASSQDQGYEQYF,TGTGCCAGCAGCCAAGACCAGGGGTACGAGCAGTACTTC
.,TRBJ2-3,TRBV6-5,TRBD2,CASRERGGPDTQYF,TGTGCCAGCAGGGAGCGGGGGGGCCCAGATACGCAGTATTTT
.,TRBJ1-2,TRBV12-5,.,CASGRGGNYGYTF,TGTGCTAGTGGCAGAGGAGGCAACTATGGCTACACCTTC
.,TRBJ2-3,TRBV5-6,TRBD1,CASRARDRVSTDTQYF,TGTGCCAGCAGAGCCCGGGACAGGGTCAGCACAGATACGCAGTATTTT
.,TRBJ2-5,TRBV5-1,.,CASSLARTAGETQYF,TGCGCCAGCAGCTTAGCCCGGACTGCCGGTGAGACCCAGTACTTC